These 18 T cell receptor beta chains were sequenced from one sample in a study of blood T cell repertoires in COVID-19. The repertoire was sequenced with immunoSEQ multiplex PCR; TCRdb's copy has only in-frame clones and lacks some. The sample lists over 200,000 clones, 75% to 90% occurring once. Input material: peripheral blood. These receptors came from a human donor in a cohort sampled during active COVID-19.

This CDR3 reads CASSDSLRDRRPQETQYF. In nucleotides, the CDR3 is TGTGCCAGCAGTGACTCACTCCGGGACAGGAGACCCCAAGAGACCCAGTACTTC. The chain carries TRBV25-1 and TRBJ2-5; 8 nucleotides agree with TRBD1. The CDR3 covers 18 residues. V gave up 3 bases and J gave up 1 base; unmatched junction bases: 13. Germline V lookup: CDR1 MGHDK, CDR2 SYGVNS.

This clone has ten or more counts. This chain joins TRBV4-2 and TRBJ2-7; TRBD2 aligns across 11 bases. The V gene's germline CDR1 is LGHNA and CDR2 YNFKEQ. The CDR3 loop spans 15 amino acids. Trimming removed 3 bases from V and 4 bases from J; junction bases left unmatched: 5. CDR3 loop: CASSHSTSGIYEQYF. CDR3 DNA sequence: TGTGCCAGCAGCCACTCGACTAGCGGGATATACGAGCAGTACTTC.

The gene calls are TRBV5-1 and TRBJ2-1, with 7 bases that match TRBD1. In germline, CDR1 is SGHRS, CDR2 YFSETQ. CDR3 length: 14 amino acids. Losses at the gene ends were 0 bases for V and 6 bases for J; bases not matched to a gene: 3. This CDR3 is CASSLGQGVNEQFF. The CDR3 bases are TGCGCCAGCAGCTTGGGGCAGGGGGTCAATGAGCAGTTCTTC.

V gene TRBV2 combines with J gene TRBJ2-2; D unclear. Germline lookup yields CDR1 SNHLY and CDR2 FYNNEI. The CDR3 totals 14 residues. Trimming shortened V by 3 bases and J by 12 bases, and 17 bases separated the two germline ends. This chain's CDR3 is CASSDAVGSVKLFF. CDR3 DNA: TGTGCCAGCAGTGATGCTGTCGGAAGCGTAAAGCTGTTTTTT.

The chain uses TRBV6-2 or TRBV6-3 and TRBJ2-7; 7 bases agree with TRBD2. Germline V CDR1 and CDR2: MNHEY, SVGEGT. CDR3 length: 12 amino acids. V lost 5 bases, J lost 5 bases, and 3 bases stayed unmatched. CDR3 nucleotides: TGTGCCAGCAGTAGGCGGGAGAACGAGCAGTACTTC. Its protein is CASSRRENEQYF.

The V call is TRBV24-1, the J call TRBJ2-2; 7 nucleotides line up with TRBD2. Germline V gene lookup returns CDR1 KGHDR and CDR2 SFDVKD. The V segment lost 4 bases and the J segment 1 base; nucleotides outside the gene matches: 2. The CDR3 is made up of 15 amino acids. CDR3 protein: CATSDLAVNTGELFF. Written as DNA, the CDR3 is TGTGCCACCAGTGACCTAGCGGTGAACACCGGGGAGCTGTTTTTT.

This chain uses TRBV28 with TRBJ1-2, with TRBD1 matching 12 bases. J lost 8 bases, V lost 5 bases, and 9 bases had no gene match. Germline CDR1 MDHEN, CDR2 SYDVKM. This CDR3 region has 15 residues. The CDR3 nucleotides are TGTGCCAGCAGTGTTCCGGGACAGGGGGCGAGGGGCTACACCTTC. It is translated as CASSVPGQGARGYTF.

The rearrangement joins TRBV29-1 to TRBJ2-7; unclear D gene. This CDR3 is 11 amino acids long. Looked up from germline, CDR1 is SQVTM and CDR2 is ANQGSEA. V lost 5 bases to trimming and J lost 3 bases, with 8 bases between them. CDR3 nucleotide sequence: TGCAGCGTTCTAGGATTCTACGAGCAGTACTTC. Protein: CSVLGFYEQYF.

The V and J genes are TRBV24-1 and TRBJ2-1, with TRBD2 matching over 7 bases. The CDR3 sequence is 14 residues long. Germline-derived CDR1 and CDR2 are KGHDR and SFDVKD. J was trimmed by 10 bases and V by 5 bases; bases with no gene match: 10. The CDR3: CATSVWEGRGEQFF. CDR3 coding DNA: TGTGCCACCAGTGTCTGGGAGGGCCGAGGGGAGCAGTTCTTC.

This clone was detected only a few times. The rearrangement uses TRBV20-1 and TRBJ2-7; D not resolved. CDR3 size: 14 residues. V was shortened by 3 bases and J by 2 bases, with 14 bases between the two germline ends. CDR1 DFQATT and CDR2 SNEGSKA come from the germline V gene (reference sequence). Here the CDR3 reads CSASLGGNPYEQYF. DNA of the CDR3: TGCAGTGCTAGTCTTGGCGGAAATCCCTACGAGCAGTACTTC.

CDR3 in amino acids: CASSVAQGRNYGYTF. In DNA form, the CDR3 reads TGTGCCAGCAGCGTAGCACAGGGTCGTAACTATGGCTACACCTTC. The chain combines TRBV9 with TRBJ1-2; TRBD1 is a possible D gene (6 bases). There are 15 residues in the CDR3. Per the germline V gene, CDR1 is SGDLS and CDR2 is YYNGEE. Trimming stripped 0 bases from V and 1 base from J, with 10 bases between.

The chain is built from TRBV24-1 and TRBJ2-3, with D possibly being TRBD2 (5 bases). V dropped 4 bases and J dropped 0 bases, with 16 bases sitting between them. Germline V gene sequence: CDR1 KGHDR, CDR2 SFDVKD. This CDR3 region has 17 residues. The CDR3 here is CATSEDALVTSTDTQYF. The CDR3 nucleotides read TGTGCCACCAGTGAAGACGCACTAGTAACTAGCACAGATACGCAGTATTTT.

The rearrangement uses TRBV16 and TRBJ2-1; 12 bases map to TRBD2. Looked up from germline, CDR1 is KGHSY and CDR2 is FQNENV. The V gene end was trimmed by 4 bases and the J gene end by 9 bases; junction bases not matched to a gene: 7. The CDR3 contains 15 residues. The CDR3 reads CASSRSSGRAAEQFF. The CDR3 coding sequence is TGTGCCAGCAGCCGATCTAGCGGGAGGGCCGCTGAGCAGTTCTTC.

This clone was observed a single time. The J gene is TRBJ2-7, the V gene TRBV11-2; D is possibly TRBD2 (8 bases). The CDR3 runs to 16 residues. Per germline, CDR1 SGHAT and CDR2 FQNNGV. V was shortened by 1 base and J by 5 bases, with 18 bases between the two germline ends. Here the CDR3 DNA reads TGTGCCAGCAGCTTAGTAGCGGGACAGCCTGTCGACGAGCAGTACTTC. Residues: CASSLVAGQPVDEQYF.

This clone was detected only a few times. The chain employs TRBV27 and TRBJ1-1, with no clear D. The CDR3 loop spans 14 amino acids. Germline V gene data show CDR1 as MNHEY and CDR2 as SMNVEV (reference sequence). Trimming pared 4 bases from V and 5 bases from J, leaving 14 bases between. This CDR3 is CASSSRVAGTEAFF. The CDR3 DNA is TGTGCCAGCAGTTCCCGGGTGGCGGGTACTGAAGCTTTCTTT.

This clone was seen a few times. The chain joins TRBV28 to TRBJ2-1, with 7 nucleotides matching TRBD2. Per the germline V gene, CDR1 is MDHEN and CDR2 is SYDVKM. CDR3 length: 20 residues. J was trimmed by 2 bases and V by 3 bases; bases with no gene match: 19. CDR3 region: CASSFPLWGRADLTYNEQFF. The CDR3 DNA sequence: TGTGCCAGCAGTTTCCCATTATGGGGGAGGGCCGACCTTACCTACAATGAGCAGTTCTTC.

With regard to this clone: Other DNA sequences from this sample encode an identical CDR3 as well. The genes are TRBV19 and TRBJ1-1; D is ambiguous. V was shortened by 3 bases and J by 1 base, with 6 bases between the two germline ends. Looked up from germline, CDR1 is LNHDA and CDR2 is SQIVND (reference sequence). CDR3 length: 13 residues. The CDR3 DNA reads TGTGCCAGTAGTATCTCGAGGAACACTGAAGCTTTCTTT. Encoded protein: CASSISRNTEAFF. Variable domain in full (rest from reference TRBV19 and TRBJ1-1): DGGITQSPKYLFRKEGQNVTLSCEQNLNHDAMYWYRQDPGQGLRLIYYSQIVNDFQKGDIAEGYSVSREKKESFPLTVTSAQKNPTAFYLCASSISRNTEAFFGQGTRLTVV.

This rearrangement joins TRBV4-2 to TRBJ2-3; 8 positions match TRBD2. The CDR3 sequence is 20 residues long. Germline CDR1 and CDR2: LGHNA and YNFKEQ. Trimming removed 2 bases from V and 1 base from J; junction bases left unmatched: 17. CDR3 nucleotide sequence: TGTGCCAGCAGCCAATTCAGCTGGAGCGGGCCGCGGGAGGGCACAGATACGCAGTATTTT. This encodes CASSQFSWSGPREGTDTQYF.